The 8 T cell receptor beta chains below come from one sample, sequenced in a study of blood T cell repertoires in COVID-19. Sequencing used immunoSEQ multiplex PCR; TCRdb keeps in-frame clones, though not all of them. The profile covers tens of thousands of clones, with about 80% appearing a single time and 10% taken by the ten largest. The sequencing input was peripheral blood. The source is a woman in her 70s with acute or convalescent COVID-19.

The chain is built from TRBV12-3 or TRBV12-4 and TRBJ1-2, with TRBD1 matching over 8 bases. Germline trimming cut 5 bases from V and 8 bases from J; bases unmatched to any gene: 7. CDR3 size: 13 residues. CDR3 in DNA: TGTGCCAGCAGTCCCGGGGACAGGCGAGGCTACACCTTC. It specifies CASSPGDRRGYTF.

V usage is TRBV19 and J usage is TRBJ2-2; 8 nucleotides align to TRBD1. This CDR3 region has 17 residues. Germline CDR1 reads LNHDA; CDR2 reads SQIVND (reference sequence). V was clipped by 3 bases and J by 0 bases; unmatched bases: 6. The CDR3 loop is CASSIPLTGANTGELFF. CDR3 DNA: TGTGCCAGTAGTATCCCCTTGACAGGGGCGAACACCGGGGAGCTGTTTTTT.

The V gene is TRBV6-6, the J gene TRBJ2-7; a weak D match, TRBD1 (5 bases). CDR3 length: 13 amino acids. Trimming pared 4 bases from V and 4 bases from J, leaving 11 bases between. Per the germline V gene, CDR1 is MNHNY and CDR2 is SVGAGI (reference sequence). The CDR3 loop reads CASSLVRAYEQYF. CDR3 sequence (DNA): TGTGCCAGCAGTTTGGTCAGGGCGTACGAGCAGTACTTC.

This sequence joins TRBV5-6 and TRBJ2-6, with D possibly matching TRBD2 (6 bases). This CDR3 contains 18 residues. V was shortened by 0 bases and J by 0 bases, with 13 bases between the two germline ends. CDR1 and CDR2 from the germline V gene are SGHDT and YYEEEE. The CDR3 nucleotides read TGTGCCAGCAGCTTGGTGGGCGGGGCCCGCTCTGGGGCCAACGTCCTGACTTTC. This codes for CASSLVGGARSGANVLTF. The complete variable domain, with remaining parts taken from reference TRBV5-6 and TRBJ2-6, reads DAGVTQSPTHLIKTRGQQVTLRCSPKSGHDTVSWYQQALGQGPQFIFQYYEEEERQRGNFPDRFSGHQFPNYSSELNVNALLLGDSALYLCASSLVGGARSGANVLTFGAGSRLTVL.

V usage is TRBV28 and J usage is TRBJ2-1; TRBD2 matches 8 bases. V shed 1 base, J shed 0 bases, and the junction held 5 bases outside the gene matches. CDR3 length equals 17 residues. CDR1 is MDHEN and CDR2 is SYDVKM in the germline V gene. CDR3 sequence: CASSLFPSGSSYNEQFF. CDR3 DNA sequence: TGTGCCAGCAGTTTATTCCCAAGCGGGAGCTCCTACAATGAGCAGTTCTTC.

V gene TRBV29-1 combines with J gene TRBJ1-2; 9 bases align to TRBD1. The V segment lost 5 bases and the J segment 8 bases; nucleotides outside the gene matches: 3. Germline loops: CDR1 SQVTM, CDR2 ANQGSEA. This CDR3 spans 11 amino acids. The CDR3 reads CSVWTGEGYTF. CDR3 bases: TGCAGCGTTTGGACAGGGGAAGGCTACACCTTC.

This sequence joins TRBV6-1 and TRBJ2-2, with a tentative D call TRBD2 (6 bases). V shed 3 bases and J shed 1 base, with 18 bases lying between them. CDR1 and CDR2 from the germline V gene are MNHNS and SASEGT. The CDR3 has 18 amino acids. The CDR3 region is CASSDYINPGRNTGELFF. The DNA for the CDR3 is TGTGCCAGCAGTGACTATATAAACCCCGGGAGGAACACCGGGGAGCTGTTTTTT.

The CDR3 region has the DNA TGTGCCAGTCGGACAGGGGGCGTCCCCTATGGCTACACCTTC. This gives the protein CASRTGGVPYGYTF. V is TRBV5-8 and J is TRBJ1-2; 11 positions agree with TRBD1. The J segment lost 4 bases and the V segment lost 8 bases, leaving 7 bases of the junction unmatched. This CDR3 is built from 14 residues. Germline V gene lookup returns CDR1 SGHTS and CDR2 YDEGEE.